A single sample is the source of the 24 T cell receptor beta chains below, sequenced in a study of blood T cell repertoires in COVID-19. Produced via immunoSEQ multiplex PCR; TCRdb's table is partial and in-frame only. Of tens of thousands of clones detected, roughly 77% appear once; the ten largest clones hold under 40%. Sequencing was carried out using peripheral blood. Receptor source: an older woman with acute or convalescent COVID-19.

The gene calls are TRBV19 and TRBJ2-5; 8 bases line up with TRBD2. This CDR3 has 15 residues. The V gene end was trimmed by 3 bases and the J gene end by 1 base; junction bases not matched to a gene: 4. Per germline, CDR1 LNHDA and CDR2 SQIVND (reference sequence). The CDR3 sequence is CASSMAAGVQETQYF. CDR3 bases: TGTGCCAGTAGTATGGCAGCGGGGGTCCAAGAGACCCAGTACTTC. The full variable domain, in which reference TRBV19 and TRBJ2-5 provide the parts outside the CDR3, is DGGITQSPKYLFRKEGQNVTLSCEQNLNHDAMYWYRQDPGQGLRLIYYSQIVNDFQKGDIAEGYSVSREKKESFPLTVTSAQKNPTAFYLCASSMAAGVQETQYFGPGTRLLVL.

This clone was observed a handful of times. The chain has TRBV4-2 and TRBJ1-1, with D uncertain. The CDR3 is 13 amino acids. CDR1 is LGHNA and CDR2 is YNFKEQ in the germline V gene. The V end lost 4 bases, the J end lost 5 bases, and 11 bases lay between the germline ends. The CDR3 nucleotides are TGTGCCAGCAGCCCCCTGGGAGTAACTGAAGCTTTCTTT. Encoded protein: CASSPLGVTEAFF.

The CDR3 reads CASSDGNEQFF. The CDR3 nucleotides read TGTGCCAGCAGCGACGGGAATGAGCAGTTCTTC. The chain links TRBV7-7 to TRBJ2-1; D remains ambiguous. V lost 5 bases to trimming and J lost 7 bases, with 6 bases between them. Germline V CDR1 and CDR2: SSHAT, FNYEAQ (reference sequence). CDR3 size: 11 residues.

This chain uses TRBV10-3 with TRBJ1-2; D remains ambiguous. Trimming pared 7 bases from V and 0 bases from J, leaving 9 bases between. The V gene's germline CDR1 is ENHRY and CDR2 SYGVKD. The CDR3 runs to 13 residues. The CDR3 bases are TGTGCCATCACTAACCGAACTAACTATGGCTACACCTTC. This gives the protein CAITNRTNYGYTF.

The CDR3 nucleotides are TGTGCCAGCAGTTTCCTCCAGGACTCCTATAATTCACCCCTCCACTTT. This encodes CASSFLQDSYNSPLHF. This rearrangement joins TRBV27 to TRBJ1-6, with D unclear. Trimming cost V 3 bases and J 0 bases, with 9 bases left between them. Germline lookup yields CDR1 MNHEY and CDR2 SMNVEV (reference sequence). The CDR3 spans 16 residues.

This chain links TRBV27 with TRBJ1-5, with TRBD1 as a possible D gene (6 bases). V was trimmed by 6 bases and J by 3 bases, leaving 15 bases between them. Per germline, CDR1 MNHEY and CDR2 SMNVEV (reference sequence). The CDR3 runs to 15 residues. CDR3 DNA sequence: TGTGCCAGCAGCCCTGACAGGCCTTACAATCAGCCCCAGCATTTT. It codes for CASSPDRPYNQPQHF.

The CDR3 coding sequence is TGTGCCAGCAGCCTCCGGGAGGGCTCCTACACAGATACGCAGTATTTT. As protein: CASSLREGSYTDTQYF. The genes are TRBV9 and TRBJ2-3; TRBD2 matches 8 bases. V was pared by 4 bases and J by 2 bases, with 9 bases of the junction left unmatched. CDR1 and CDR2 (germline): SGDLS, YYNGEE. This CDR3 region has 16 residues.

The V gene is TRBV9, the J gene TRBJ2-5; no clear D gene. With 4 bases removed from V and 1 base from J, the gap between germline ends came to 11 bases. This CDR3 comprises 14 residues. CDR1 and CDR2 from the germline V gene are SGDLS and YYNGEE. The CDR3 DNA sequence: TGTGCCAGCAGCCCGACGGCTAGCCAAGAGACCCAGTACTTC. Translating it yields CASSPTASQETQYF.

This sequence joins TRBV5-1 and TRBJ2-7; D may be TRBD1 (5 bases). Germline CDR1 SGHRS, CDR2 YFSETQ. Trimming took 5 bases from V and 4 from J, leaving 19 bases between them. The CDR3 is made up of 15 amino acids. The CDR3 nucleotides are TGCGCCAGCAGAAAGGGGCAAGAGCCGGTTTACGAGCAGTACTTC. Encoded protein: CASRKGQEPVYEQYF.

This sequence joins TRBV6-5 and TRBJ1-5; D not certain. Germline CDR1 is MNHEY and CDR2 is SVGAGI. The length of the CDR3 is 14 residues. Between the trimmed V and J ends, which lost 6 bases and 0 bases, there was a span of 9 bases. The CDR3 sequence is CASRLAHSNQPQHF. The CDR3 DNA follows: TGTGCCAGCAGGTTGGCCCATAGCAATCAGCCCCAGCATTTT.

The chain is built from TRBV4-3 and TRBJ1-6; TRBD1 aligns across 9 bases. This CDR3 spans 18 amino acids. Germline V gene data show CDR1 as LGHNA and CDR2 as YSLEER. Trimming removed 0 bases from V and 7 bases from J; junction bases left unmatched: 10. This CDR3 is CASSQDLVGQGGNSPLHF. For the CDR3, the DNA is TGCGCCAGCAGCCAAGATCTTGTGGGACAGGGAGGGAATTCACCCCTCCACTTT.

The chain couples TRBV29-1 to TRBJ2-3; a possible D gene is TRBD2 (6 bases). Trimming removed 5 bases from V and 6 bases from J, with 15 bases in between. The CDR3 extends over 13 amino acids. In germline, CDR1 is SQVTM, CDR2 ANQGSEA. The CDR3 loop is CSVPALAADTQYF. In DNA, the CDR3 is TGCAGCGTTCCCGCTTTAGCGGCCGATACGCAGTATTTT.

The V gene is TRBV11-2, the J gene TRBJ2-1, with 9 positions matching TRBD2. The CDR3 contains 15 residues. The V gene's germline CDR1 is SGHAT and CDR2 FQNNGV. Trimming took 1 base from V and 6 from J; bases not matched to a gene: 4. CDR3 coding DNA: TGTGCCAGCAGCTTAGGAGCGGGAGGAACCAATGAGCAGTTCTTC. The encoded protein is CASSLGAGGTNEQFF.

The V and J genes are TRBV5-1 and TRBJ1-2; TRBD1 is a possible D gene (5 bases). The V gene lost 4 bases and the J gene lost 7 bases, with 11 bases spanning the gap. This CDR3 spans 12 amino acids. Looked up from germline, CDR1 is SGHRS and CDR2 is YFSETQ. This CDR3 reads CASSGDLGGYTF. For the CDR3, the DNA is TGCGCCAGCAGCGGGGACTTGGGTGGCTACACCTTC.

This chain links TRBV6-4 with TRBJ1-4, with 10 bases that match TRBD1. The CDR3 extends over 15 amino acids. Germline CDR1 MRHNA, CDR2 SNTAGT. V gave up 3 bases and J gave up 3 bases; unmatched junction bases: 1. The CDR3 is CASSEGQGPNEKLFF. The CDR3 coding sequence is TGTGCCAGCAGTGAGGGACAGGGGCCTAATGAAAAACTGTTTTTT.

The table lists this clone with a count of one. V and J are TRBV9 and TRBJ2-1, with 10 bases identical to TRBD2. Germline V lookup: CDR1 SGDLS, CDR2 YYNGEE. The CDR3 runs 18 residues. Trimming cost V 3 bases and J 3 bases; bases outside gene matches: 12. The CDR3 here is CASSGLAGSKRVYNEQFF. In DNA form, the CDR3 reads TGTGCCAGCAGCGGACTAGCGGGCTCGAAGAGGGTCTACAATGAGCAGTTCTTC.

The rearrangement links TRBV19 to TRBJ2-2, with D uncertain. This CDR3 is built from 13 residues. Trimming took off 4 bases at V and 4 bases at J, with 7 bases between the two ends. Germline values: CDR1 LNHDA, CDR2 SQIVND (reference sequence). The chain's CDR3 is CASSSLSTGELFF. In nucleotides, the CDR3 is TGTGCCAGTAGTAGCCTGAGCACCGGGGAGCTGTTTTTT. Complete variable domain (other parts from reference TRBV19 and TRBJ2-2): DGGITQSPKYLFRKEGQNVTLSCEQNLNHDAMYWYRQDPGQGLRLIYYSQIVNDFQKGDIAEGYSVSREKKESFPLTVTSAQKNPTAFYLCASSSLSTGELFFGEGSRLTVL.

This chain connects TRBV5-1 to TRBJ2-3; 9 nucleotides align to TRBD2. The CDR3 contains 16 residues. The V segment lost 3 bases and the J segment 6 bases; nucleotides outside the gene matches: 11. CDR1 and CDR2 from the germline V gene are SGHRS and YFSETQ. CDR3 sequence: CASSSRLADMGDTQYF. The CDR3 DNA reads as TGCGCCAGCAGCTCTCGACTAGCGGATATGGGGGATACGCAGTATTTT.

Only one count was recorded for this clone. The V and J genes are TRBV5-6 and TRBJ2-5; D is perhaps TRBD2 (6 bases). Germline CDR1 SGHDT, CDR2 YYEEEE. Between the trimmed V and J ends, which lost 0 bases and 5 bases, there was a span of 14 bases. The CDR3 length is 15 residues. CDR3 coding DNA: TGTGCCAGCAGCTTGGAGGAGGGAAGTGGGGAGACCCAGTACTTC. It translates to CASSLEEGSGETQYF.

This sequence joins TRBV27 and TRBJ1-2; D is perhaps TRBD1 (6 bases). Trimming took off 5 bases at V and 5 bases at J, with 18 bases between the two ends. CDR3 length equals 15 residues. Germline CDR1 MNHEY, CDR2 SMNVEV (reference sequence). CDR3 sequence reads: CASSLHRGAPYGYTF. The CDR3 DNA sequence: TGTGCCAGCAGTCTCCATCGGGGGGCCCCTTATGGCTACACCTTC.

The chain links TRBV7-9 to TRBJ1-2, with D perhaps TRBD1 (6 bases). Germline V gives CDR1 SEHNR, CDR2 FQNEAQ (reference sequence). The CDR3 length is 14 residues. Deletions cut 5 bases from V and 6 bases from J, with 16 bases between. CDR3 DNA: TGTGCCAGCAGCAAAACCGGGACAACAAATGGCTACACCTTC. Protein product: CASSKTGTTNGYTF.

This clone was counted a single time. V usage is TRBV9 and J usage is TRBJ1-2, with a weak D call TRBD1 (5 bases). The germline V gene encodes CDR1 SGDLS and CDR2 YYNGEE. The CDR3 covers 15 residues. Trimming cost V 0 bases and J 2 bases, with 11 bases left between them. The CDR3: CASSVVGQGNYGYTF. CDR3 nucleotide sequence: TGTGCCAGCAGCGTAGTCGGACAAGGAAACTATGGCTACACCTTC.

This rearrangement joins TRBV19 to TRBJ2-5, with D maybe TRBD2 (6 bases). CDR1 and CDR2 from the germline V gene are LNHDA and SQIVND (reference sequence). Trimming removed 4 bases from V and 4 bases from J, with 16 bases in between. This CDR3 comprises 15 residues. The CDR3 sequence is CASSNYRGAGETQYF. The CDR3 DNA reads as TGTGCCAGTAGTAACTACCGGGGAGCGGGAGAGACCCAGTACTTC.

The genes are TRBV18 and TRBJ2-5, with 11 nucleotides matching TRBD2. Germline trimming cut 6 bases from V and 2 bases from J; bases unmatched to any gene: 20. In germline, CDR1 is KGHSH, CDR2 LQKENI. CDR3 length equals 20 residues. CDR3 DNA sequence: TGTGCCAGCTCTCCCGGGACATCTCCGGGACTAGCGGTGCCGCAAGAGACCCAGTACTTC. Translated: CASSPGTSPGLAVPQETQYF.